This T cell receptor beta chain was documented in a study of T-cell memory formation after mild COVID-19 (dated by TCRdb to the early 2020s). In the study overall: Most TCR sequence clusters were specific to one of the two donors. The cohort was made up of two young adult volunteers, one female and one male, who were previously healthy. T-cell clones expanding and contracting after mild COVID-19 in a couple of donors were tracked by longitudinal TCRalpha and TCRbeta repertoire sequencing.

This sample was sequenced with an Illumina NovaSeq 6000. TCRalpha and TCRbeta cDNA libraries were built by 5'RACE with constant-segment primers, adding sample barcodes and unique molecular identifiers. RNA was extracted from every sample with Trizol reagent. Amplification of the libraries took two PCR steps, and the second step added a second sample barcode plus Illumina TruSeq adapters. Sequencing of the libraries was done on an Illumina NovaSeq, producing 2 x 150 bp paired-end reads. On the authors' methods: The reads were demultiplexed and collapsed into UMI-guided consensus sequences using migec v1.2.7. With mixcr v2.1.11, UMI consensuses were aligned to TRA and TRB V and J templates and assembled into clonotypes. Expanded or contracted clonotypes were those called significant by both edgeR and NoisET, with noise models trained on biological replicates. For edgeR calls, the cutoffs were a false discovery rate-adjusted p below 0.01 and a log2 fold-change threshold of 1. PCA with hierarchical clustering of max-normalized trajectories of the 1000 most abundant clonotypes was used as exploratory dynamics analysis. The CD4 or CD8 phenotype of responding clones was assigned using the separately sequenced CD4+ and CD8+ repertoires. The raw public reads went through TCRdb reprocessing: fastp at Q25, MiXCR clone calling, in-frame beta chains kept. CDR3 protein duplicates are merged, each entry listing the most common genes and DNA. In this record, the V and J calls reflect TCRdb's handling and not the investigators' own analysis. For this sample the table gives about 290,000 distinct CDR3 sequences, of which around a sixth were detected only once. Roughly 20% of the sample is taken by the ten largest.

This clonotype came up a few times. The target of this receptor is not known. Base-call qualities are not available, and no considerably larger clone is one nucleotide away. What the study reported, not specific to this receptor: From day 15 to 85, contracting clones showed balanced CD4/CD8 phenotypes, whereas a second wave of clones that expanded from day 15 to 37 leaned towards CD4+. The study covered only a couple of mild cases, and larger cohorts including severe cases with pre-infection samples were considered necessary. SARS-CoV-2 specificity of the second-wave clones peaking on day 37 was not confirmed. Contracting CD4+ clones turned up mainly in the CM and EM memory subsets, whereas EMRA was where CD8+ clones were enriched. The detection of some responding clones in pre-infection memory suggests that pre-existing cross-reactive memory T cells joined the SARS-CoV-2 response.

Ficoll-Paque density gradient centrifugation was used to isolate PBMCs. There are 13 amino acids in the CDR3, from cysteine to phenylalanine inclusive. The DNA shown is the 39-base CDR3, in frame from base 1. CDR1 SQVTM and CDR2 ANQGSEA were looked up in the germline V gene. V sheds 6 bases and J sheds 3 bases, leaving 14 bases between their ends. This chain joins TRBV29-1 to TRBJ1-1; the D gene cannot be resolved reliably. This clonotype was sampled from a man younger than 35 who had mild COVID-19 (a few samples of this study predate the infection). The sample titles of this study are shuffled in the database, so cell type and time point are left out; the donor was told from shared clones. Sequencing was done on a sample of PBMCs or a T cell subset sorted from them (not recorded which). At the DNA level, the sequence is TGCAGCGTAGGGTTCTTACCGCACACTGAAGCTTTCTTT. Translation gives CSVGFLPHTEAFF.